This passage covers 18 T cell receptor beta chains from one sample sequenced in a study of cytomegalovirus exposure and HLA in healthy donors. Produced via immunoSEQ multiplex PCR; TCRdb's table is partial and in-frame only. The sample contains 190,000 or so clones, 84% of which appear only once. Sequenced: PBMCs. Receptor source: a woman aged 30 to 39 in good health and CMV-seropositive.

This chain uses TRBV6-5 with TRBJ1-1; TRBD1 agrees at 10 bases. This CDR3 is built from 16 residues. With V trimmed by 1 base and J by 0 bases, 2 bases remained unmatched. Looked up from germline, CDR1 is MNHEY and CDR2 is SVGAGI. Here the CDR3 DNA reads TGTGCCAGCAGTTACTTGGGGACAGGGGTGAACACTGAAGCTTTCTTT. Protein sequence: CASSYLGTGVNTEAFF.

Remarks on this clone: A junction boundary mismatches the germline segment, possibly from a read error. The CDR3 spells CASSEPNKRDEPFF. CDR3 nucleotide sequence: TGTGCCAGCAGCGAGCCGAATAAGCGGGATGAGCCGTTCTTC. The J gene is TRBJ2-1, the V gene TRBV9, with TRBD2 identical over 7 bases. Germline CDR1 is SGDLS and CDR2 is YYNGEE. This CDR3 has 14 amino acids.

V is TRBV5-6 and J is TRBJ2-1, with 14 bases matching TRBD2. CDR3 length equals 17 residues. CDR1 is SGHDT and CDR2 is YYEEEE in the germline V gene. Germline trimming cut 4 bases from V and 7 bases from J; bases unmatched to any gene: 10. CDR3 region: CASSRRLAGGPFNEQFF. Here the CDR3 DNA reads TGTGCCAGCAGCCGTAGACTAGCGGGAGGGCCCTTTAATGAGCAGTTCTTC.

The chain uses TRBV5-1 and TRBJ2-3; 10 bases fit TRBD2. CDR1 and CDR2 from the germline V gene are SGHRS and YFSETQ. The CDR3 sequence is 18 residues long. J was trimmed by 0 bases and V by 3 bases; bases with no gene match: 10. CDR3 in amino acids: CASSSVLAGLTSTDTQYF. CDR3 nucleotide sequence: TGCGCCAGCAGCTCAGTACTAGCGGGATTAACTAGCACAGATACGCAGTATTTT.

The chain employs TRBV28 and TRBJ2-7, with a possible D match to TRBD1 (6 bases). Germline values: CDR1 MDHEN, CDR2 SYDVKM. With 6 bases removed from V and 2 bases from J, the gap between germline ends came to 20 bases. The CDR3 runs 16 residues. The CDR3 loop reads CASSSISDRHPYEQYF. CDR3 coding DNA: TGTGCCAGCAGCAGTATATCCGACAGGCACCCCTACGAGCAGTACTTC.

This chain uses TRBV28 with TRBJ1-4; TRBD1 matches at 7 bases. Germline CDR1 and CDR2: MDHEN and SYDVKM. Unmatched junction bases numbered 8, after V lost 5 bases and J lost 8 bases. This CDR3 is 14 amino acids long. For the CDR3, the DNA is TGTGCCAGCAGTCGGACAGGCGTCAAGGAAAAACTGTTTTTT. It is translated as CASSRTGVKEKLFF.

CDR3 residues: CASSQTDSYYEQYF. The CDR3 DNA is TGTGCCAGCAGCCAAACAGACAGTTACTACGAGCAGTACTTC. The chain is built from TRBV11-2 and TRBJ2-7; a possible D gene is TRBD1 (5 bases). CDR3 length equals 14 residues. Germline CDR1 SGHAT, CDR2 FQNNGV. Trimming removed 5 bases from V and 3 bases from J, with 14 bases in between.

This clone has at least ten counts. The V and J genes are TRBV28 and TRBJ1-5, with D tentatively TRBD1 (5 bases). This CDR3 contains 15 residues. Germline CDR1 is MDHEN and CDR2 is SYDVKM. Trimming took off 3 bases at V and 3 bases at J, with 12 bases between the two ends. The CDR3 sequence is CASSFPRADNQPQHF. CDR3 nucleotides: TGTGCCAGCAGTTTCCCCAGGGCAGACAATCAGCCCCAGCATTTT.

The rearrangement joins TRBV27 to TRBJ2-2; D remains ambiguous. The CDR3 has 13 residues. Germline V gene lookup returns CDR1 MNHEY and CDR2 SMNVEV (reference sequence). Trimming removed 5 bases at V and 5 bases at J, with 9 bases between. For the CDR3, the DNA is TGTGCCAGCAGTCTCGGTCGGACCGGGGAGCTGTTTTTT. It specifies CASSLGRTGELFF.

Of note for this clone: The junction does not match germline at one end; this may be a read error. The chain recombines TRBV23-1 with TRBJ2-7; a weak D match, TRBD2 (7 bases). TRBV23-1 counts as an open reading frame of uncertain function. This CDR3 contains 16 residues. The CDR3 DNA sequence: TGCGCCAGCAGTCAAAAGACGGGACTGGGGGAGGGGGACATATTATTC. Translated: CASSQKTGLGEGDILF.

The gene calls are TRBV28 and TRBJ1-5, with 9 bases fitting TRBD1. J was trimmed by 7 bases and V by 8 bases; bases with no gene match: 9. The CDR3 totals 14 residues. Germline V gene lookup returns CDR1 MDHEN and CDR2 SYDVKM. The CDR3 coding sequence is TGTGCCAGCTGGCCGACAGGGGGATACCAGCCCCAGCATTTT. This codes for CASWPTGGYQPQHF. The variable domain in full, with the rest retrieved from reference TRBV28 and TRBJ1-5, is DVKVTQSSRYLVKRTGEKVFLECVQDMDHENMFWYRQDPGLGLRLIYFSYDVKMKEKGDIPEGYSVSREKKERFSLILESASTNQTSMYLCASWPTGGYQPQHFGDGTRLSIL.

The V gene is TRBV4-1, the J gene TRBJ2-1; D not resolved. Germline loops: CDR1 MGHRA, CDR2 YSYEKL. The CDR3 covers 13 residues. Trimming took 0 bases from V and 10 from J, leaving 10 bases between them. In DNA form, the CDR3 reads TGCGCCAGCAGCCAAGATCATAACATAGAGCAGTTCTTC. This sequence encodes CASSQDHNIEQFF.

The V and J genes are TRBV10-3 and TRBJ1-2; 11 positions agree with TRBD1. V was clipped by 6 bases and J by 1 base; unmatched bases: 10. The CDR3 runs 17 residues. Germline V gene data show CDR1 as ENHRY and CDR2 as SYGVKD. CDR3 in DNA: TGTGCCATCAGCTCCGGGACAGGGGGTACCCATAACTATGGCTACACCTTC. Amino acid sequence: CAISSGTGGTHNYGYTF.

This clone was observed a single time. The chain uses TRBV12-5 and TRBJ1-2, with 7 bases fitting TRBD1. The J segment lost 0 bases and the V segment lost 2 bases, leaving 9 bases of the junction unmatched. The germline CDR1 and CDR2 sequences are LGHNT and FRNRAP. The CDR3 is 17 residues long. CDR3 bases: TGTGCTAGTGGTTTGACCCTTTTAGGGGGCGCTAACTATGGCTACACCTTC. Translated, it gives CASGLTLLGGANYGYTF. Complete variable domain (other parts from reference TRBV12-5 and TRBJ1-2): DARVTQTPRHKVTEMGQEVTMRCQPILGHNTVFWYRQTMMQGLELLAYFRNRAPLDDSGMPKDRFSAEMPDATLATLKIQPSEPRDSAVYFCASGLTLLGGANYGYTFGSGTRLTVV.

V and J are TRBV11-1 and TRBJ1-4, with a weak D call TRBD1 (6 bases). The CDR3 sequence is 14 residues long. The germline V gene has CDR1 SGHAT and CDR2 FQDESV (reference sequence). V lost 5 bases and J 5 bases, leaving 12 bases between the germline ends. CDR3 sequence: CASSPDSRNEKLFF. The CDR3 coding sequence is TGTGCCAGCAGCCCGGACAGCCGCAATGAAAAACTGTTTTTT.

The rearrangement joins TRBV28 to TRBJ1-4, with 9 bases identical to TRBD1. V lost 4 bases, J lost 5 bases, and 8 bases stayed unmatched. The CDR3 runs to 16 residues. Germline values: CDR1 MDHEN, CDR2 SYDVKM. The CDR3 spells CASSSPGQGFNEKLFF. CDR3 sequence (DNA): TGTGCCAGCAGTTCCCCGGGACAGGGCTTCAATGAAAAACTGTTTTTT. The complete variable domain, with remaining parts taken from reference TRBV28 and TRBJ1-4, reads DVKVTQSSRYLVKRTGEKVFLECVQDMDHENMFWYRQDPGLGLRLIYFSYDVKMKEKGDIPEGYSVSREKKERFSLILESASTNQTSMYLCASSSPGQGFNEKLFFGSGTQLSVL.

The V and J genes are TRBV11-2 and TRBJ1-5, with TRBD1 matching over 7 bases. Trimming took 0 bases from V and 15 from J; bases not matched to a gene: 29. Germline CDR1 is SGHAT and CDR2 is FQNNGV. The CDR3 length is 20 residues. The CDR3 coding sequence is TGTGCCAGCAGCTTAGATCCAGTCCCCAAAAGCCCGGGACAGAAGATAATCTGGCATTTT. Amino acid sequence: CASSLDPVPKSPGQKIIWHF.

This clone was counted a few times. The chain uses TRBV27 and TRBJ2-7; TRBD1 aligns across 10 bases. The length of the CDR3 is 13 residues. Germline CDR1 and CDR2: MNHEY and SMNVEV (reference sequence). V lost 8 bases and J lost 5; bases outside the gene matches: 6. CDR3 DNA: TGTGCCAGCCGGGACAGGGGTATCAACGAGCAGTACTTC. Its protein is CASRDRGINEQYF.